These T cell receptor beta chains were read from a single sample in a study of blood T cell repertoires in COVID-19. Measured with immunoSEQ multiplex PCR; TCRdb has only the in-frame clones, and not every one. The sample yields about 200,000 clones, 80% seen once. The sequenced material came from peripheral blood. These receptors came from a woman between 65 and 79 years old with acute or convalescent COVID-19. The CDR3 runs from the conserved cysteine through the conserved F or W. The D gene is left open where the match is weak. Size values are once, few and many counts, or a class for expanded clones, and some rows have none.

clone_size d_call j_call v_call cdr3_aa cdr3_nt
NA TRBD2 TRBJ2-2 TRBV19 CASSQASGKKTGELFF TGTGCCAGTAGTCAAGCTAGCGGGAAGAAAACCGGGGAGCTGTTTTTT
NA TRBD2 TRBJ2-1 TRBV5-5 CASSLDYRLAGVFRRNEQFF TGTGCCAGCAGCTTGGATTACCGTCTAGCGGGAGTTTTTAGGAGGAATGAGCAGTTCTTC
NA TRBD2 TRBJ2-5 TRBV12-5 CASGLVLAGGPETQYF TGTGCTAGTGGTTTGGTTTTAGCGGGAGGGCCGGAGACCCAGTACTTC
NA NA TRBJ2-5 TRBV7-2 CASSPTGIQETQYF TGTGCCAGCAGCCCCACGGGGATCCAAGAGACCCAGTACTTC
NA TRBD1 TRBJ1-3 TRBV7-2 CASSLEGARSGNTIYF TGTGCCAGCAGCTTAGAGGGGGCGCGGTCTGGAAACACCATATATTTT
NA TRBD2 TRBJ2-2 TRBV10-1 CASSEAGGTGELFF TGCGCCAGCAGTGAGGCGGGAGGTACCGGGGAGCTGTTTTTT
few NA TRBJ2-7 TRBV18 CASSPSSYSYEQYF TGTGCCAGCTCACCAAGTAGTTACTCCTACGAGCAGTACTTC
NA TRBD1 TRBJ1-6 TRBV28 CASSLPRQGGSPLHF TGTGCCAGCAGTCTCCCCCGACAGGGTGGGTCACCCCTCCACTTT
NA TRBD1 TRBJ1-1 TRBV19 CASSVGTGANTEAFF TGTGCCAGTAGTGTGGGGACAGGGGCGAACACTGAAGCTTTCTTT
NA TRBD2 TRBJ2-3 TRBV2 CASSKGREGLWDTQYF TGTGCCAGCAGCAAAGGGCGGGAGGGCCTTTGGGATACGCAGTATTTT
NA TRBD1 TRBJ2-5 TRBV20-1 CSAQGQETQYF TGCAGCGCACAGGGGCAAGAGACCCAGTACTTC
NA TRBD2 TRBJ2-7 TRBV5-4 CASTKAGSSYEQYF TGTGCCAGCACCAAAGCGGGGAGCTCCTACGAGCAGTACTTC
NA NA TRBJ1-2 TRBV7-9 CASSRVVQAGYTF TGTGCCAGCAGCCGAGTGGTTCAAGCCGGCTACACCTTC
once NA TRBJ2-1 TRBV24-1 CATKQGDYNEQFF TGTGCCACGAAACAAGGGGACTACAATGAGCAGTTCTTC
NA TRBD2 TRBJ2-5 TRBV28 CASRDASGGETQYF TGTGCCAGCAGAGACGCTAGCGGGGGGGAGACCCAGTACTTC
NA NA TRBJ1-1 TRBV7-5 CARSLAPGAMNTEAFF TGTGCCAGAAGCTTAGCACCAGGGGCCATGAACACTGAAGCTTTCTTT